Below are 9 T cell receptor beta chains sequenced from a single sample in a study of blood T cells in healthy people across ages. Using a J-beta primer mix together with a sample-barcoded 5' primer, a second PCR was run for roughly 6 to 12 cycles. MiXCR was run by TCRdb on the 5' RACE reads, yielding one entry per CDR3 protein. This table has approximately 2,000,000 distinct CDR3 sequences, about two fifths appearing once. Sequenced input: blood. The source of these receptors is a human donor in good health.

The CDR3 is CSAFGPRTGQDTEAFF. In nucleotides, the CDR3 is TGCAGTGCTTTTGGTCCGCGTACAGGGCAGGACACTGAAGCTTTCTTT. The V gene is TRBV20-1, the J gene TRBJ1-1; tentative D call: TRBD1 (6 bases). The CDR3 is 16 amino acids. V lost 5 bases and J lost 3, with 22 bases in between. Germline assignment: CDR1 DFQATT and CDR2 SNEGSKA (reference sequence).

This clonotype was counted only a few times. The chain combines TRBV7-2 with TRBJ2-7; weak D call: TRBD2 (7 bases). CDR1 and CDR2 (germline): SGHTA, FQGNSA. This CDR3 is 15 amino acids long. Trimming took off 1 base at V and 3 bases at J, with 13 bases between the two ends. The chain's CDR3 is CASSLVTGGRYEQYF. DNA of the CDR3: TGTGCCAGCAGCTTAGTTACGGGGGGCCGCTACGAGCAGTACTTC.

The sample holds a few counts of this clonotype. Possible read error: a much larger clone is one base away. The rearrangement joins TRBV11-1 to TRBJ1-2, with 8 bases aligning to TRBD1. Germline V CDR1 and CDR2: SGHAT, FQDESV (reference sequence). The CDR3 totals 13 residues. Unmatched junction bases numbered 3, after V lost 3 bases and J lost 6 bases. The CDR3 is CASSLDRDNGYTF. In nucleotides, the CDR3 is TGTGCCAGCAGCTTGGACAGGGACAATGGCTACACCTTC.

The chain has TRBV20-1 and TRBJ2-4; D is possibly TRBD1 or TRBD2 (5 bases each). The CDR3 is made up of 15 amino acids. The ends were cut back, 8 bases at V and 5 bases at J, with 22 bases in the middle. Germline values: CDR1 DFQATT, CDR2 SNEGSKA (reference sequence). CDR3 coding DNA: TGCAGTTCTGTGGCAGACCCCGGGGACCAAAACATTCAGTACTTC. Translating gives CSSVADPGDQNIQYF.

This clonotype came up a few times. The chain combines TRBV14 with TRBJ2-3; 10 nucleotides agree with TRBD1. The V and J ends lost 5 bases and 5 bases, in that order; junction bases with no gene match: 4. The V gene's germline CDR1 is SGHDN and CDR2 FVKESK. The CDR3 is made up of 14 amino acids. CDR3 DNA: TGTGCCAGCAGCGCTAGGACAGGGGGAGATACGCAGTATTTT. Residues: CASSARTGGDTQYF.

The chain links TRBV20-1 to TRBJ1-5; unclear D gene. V lost 5 bases, J lost 1 base, and 12 bases lay in between. Per the germline V gene, CDR1 is DFQATT and CDR2 is SNEGSKA (reference sequence). This CDR3 is built from 14 residues. CDR3 DNA sequence: TGCAGTGCTCCTCCCCGGACCAGCAATCAGCCCCAGCATTTT. As protein: CSAPPRTSNQPQHF.

This sequence joins TRBV20-1 and TRBJ2-1, with D perhaps matching TRBD1 (6 bases). The better agreement between TRBJ2-7 and the DNA end casts doubt on the J call. The CDR3 extends over 15 amino acids. Germline V gene sequence: CDR1 DFQATT, CDR2 SNEGSKA (reference sequence). CDR3 bases: TGCAGTGCCCAGACGGAGACAGGAAGATACAATGAGCAGTACTTC. It codes for CSAQTETGRYNEQYF.

There are a few counts of this clonotype. This chain joins TRBV5-1 and TRBJ1-2; a weak D match, TRBD1 (5 bases). The CDR3 has 19 amino acids. CDR1 and CDR2 from the germline V gene are SGHRS and YFSETQ. With 0 bases removed from V and 4 bases from J, the gap between germline ends came to 25 bases. The CDR3 sequence is CASSLGATEQEYIPYGYTF. The CDR3 nucleotides are TGCGCCAGCAGCTTGGGTGCGACAGAGCAGGAATATATACCCTATGGCTACACCTTC.

This clonotype was counted a few times. The CDR3 sequence: CAISDSGVKAFF. CDR3 coding DNA: TGTGCCATCAGTGACTCAGGGGTAAAAGCTTTCTTT. The V gene is TRBV10-3, the J gene TRBJ1-1; possible D gene TRBD1, 6 bases. With 3 bases removed from V and 9 bases from J, the gap between germline ends came to 11 bases. CDR1 and CDR2 (germline): ENHRY, SYGVKD. This CDR3 region has 12 residues.